This T cell receptor (beta chain) came from a study of OX40 agonist ivuxolimab in advanced cancers. On the study more broadly: Those treated in dose escalation had hepatocellular carcinoma, melanoma, renal cell cancer or head and neck cancer.

TCRdb's copy holds only in-frame clones and misses some; the assay was immunoSEQ multiplex PCR. Among around 66,000 clones listed, roughly 85% were seen once. The TCR originated in an adult with an advanced solid tumor such as melanoma, head and neck, liver or kidney cancer. The sequences come from CD4+ or CD8+ T cells sorted from blood, collected in a trial of the OX40 agonist ivuxolimab.

This CDR3 reads CASSFRTPTDTQYF. The CDR3 bases are TGTGCCAGCAGCTTTCGGACCCCAACAGATACGCAGTATTTT. The gene calls are TRBV5-4 and TRBJ2-3; D remains ambiguous. Germline V gives CDR1 SGHNT, CDR2 YYREEE (reference sequence). Between the trimmed V and J ends, which lost 2 bases and 3 bases, there was a span of 10 bases. The CDR3 totals 14 residues.